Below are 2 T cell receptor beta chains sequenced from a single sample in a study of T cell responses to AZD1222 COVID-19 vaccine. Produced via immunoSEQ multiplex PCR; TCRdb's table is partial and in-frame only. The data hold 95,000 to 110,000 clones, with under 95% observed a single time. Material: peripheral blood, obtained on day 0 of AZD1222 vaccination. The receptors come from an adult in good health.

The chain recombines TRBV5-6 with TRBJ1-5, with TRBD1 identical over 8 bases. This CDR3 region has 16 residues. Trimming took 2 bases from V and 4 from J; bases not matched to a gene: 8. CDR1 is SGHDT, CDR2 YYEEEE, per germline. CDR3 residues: CASSFSQGVWNQPQHF. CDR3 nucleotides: TGTGCCAGCAGCTTCTCACAGGGGGTTTGGAATCAGCCCCAGCATTTT.

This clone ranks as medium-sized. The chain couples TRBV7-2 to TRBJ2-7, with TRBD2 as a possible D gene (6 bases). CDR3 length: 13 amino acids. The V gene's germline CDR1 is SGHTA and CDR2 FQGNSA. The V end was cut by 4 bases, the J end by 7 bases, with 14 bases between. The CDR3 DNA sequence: TGTGCCAGCAGCTCAGGACCTGGGAGGGAGCAGTACTTC. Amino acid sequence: CASSSGPGREQYF.